This T cell receptor beta chain was retrieved from a study of blood T cells in healthy people across ages. Whole-study findings and limits: Using unsorted PBMCs precluded a conclusive naive versus antigen-experienced comparison.

Trimming removed 0 bases from V and 2 bases from J; junction bases left unmatched: 7. This CDR3 has 16 residues. PCR was performed a second time for about 6 to 12 cycles using a sample-barcoded 5' primer and a J-beta primer mix. TCRdb fed the 5' RACE reads into MiXCR, producing one record per CDR3 protein. The sample carries over 300,000 distinct CDR3 sequences, approximately 51% recorded once. In the case of this clonotype: What it recognizes is unknown.

A minimum of 5 micrograms of total RNA was extracted per sample. The chain uses TRBV12-3 or TRBV12-4 and TRBJ2-7; TRBD2 matches at 7 bases. The TCR was taken from a man between 60 and 75 years old in good health. Sequences were obtained from blood. Here the CDR3 reads CASSLAWGGSAYEQYF. DNA for the CDR3: TGTGCCAGCAGTTTAGCGTGGGGGGGATCCGCCTACGAGCAGTACTTC.